Shown below are 13 T cell receptor beta chains from a single sample sequenced in a study of blood T cell repertoires in COVID-19. The repertoire was sequenced with immunoSEQ multiplex PCR; TCRdb's copy has only in-frame clones and lacks some. The table lists roughly 160,000 clones, less than 85% of them singletons, with approximately 3% in the top ten. Specimen: peripheral blood. These receptors all come from a woman of 80 years or more with acute or convalescent COVID-19.

The chain carries TRBV7-8 and TRBJ1-2, with D possibly matching TRBD1 (5 bases). V was clipped by 5 bases and J by 5 bases, with 12 bases between them. The CDR3 spans 13 residues. Germline lookup yields CDR1 SGHVS and CDR2 FQNEAQ. The DNA of the CDR3 is TGTGCCAGCAGCGCGGGACCGATGTATGGCTACACCTTC. The encoded protein is CASSAGPMYGYTF.

DNA for the CDR3: TGTGCCAGCTCACCACCGGGACAGGGGCGGGATCAGCCCCAGCATTTT. Translating gives CASSPPGQGRDQPQHF. V gene TRBV18 combines with J gene TRBJ1-5, with TRBD1 identical over 10 bases. J was trimmed by 5 bases and V by 0 bases; bases with no gene match: 4. Germline CDR1 and CDR2: KGHSH and LQKENI. The CDR3 extends over 16 amino acids.

The V gene is TRBV28, the J gene TRBJ1-1, with D possibly TRBD1 on 6 matching bases. Germline CDR1 is MDHEN and CDR2 is SYDVKM. The CDR3 spans 12 residues. Trimming cost V 6 bases and J 11 bases, with 16 bases left between them. CDR3 in amino acids: CASRPQGQGAFF. CDR3 bases: TGTGCCAGCAGGCCCCAGGGCCAGGGGGCTTTCTTT.

The rearrangement joins TRBV11-2 to TRBJ2-1, with TRBD2 matching over 13 bases. From germline, CDR1 is SGHAT and CDR2 FQNNGV. J gave up 4 bases and V 3 bases, and 3 bases lay outside the gene matches. This CDR3 contains 16 residues. As DNA, the CDR3 is TGTGCCAGCAGCTTGACGGGACTAGCGGGATACAATGAGCAGTTCTTC. Its protein is CASSLTGLAGYNEQFF.

This clone has a handful of counts. The rearrangement joins TRBV7-3 to TRBJ2-2; 8 bases line up with TRBD1. The germline V gene has CDR1 SGHTA and CDR2 FQGTGA. The length of the CDR3 is 13 residues. The V gene end was trimmed by 6 bases and the J gene end by 3 bases; junction bases not matched to a gene: 0. CDR3 nucleotide sequence: TGTGCCAGCAGGGGACAGGACACCGGGGAGCTGTTTTTT. Translating it yields CASRGQDTGELFF.

The chain uses TRBV28 and TRBJ1-3, with no clear D. Trimming took 2 bases from V and 2 from J, leaving 10 bases between them. The CDR3 spans 15 residues. Per the germline V gene, CDR1 is MDHEN and CDR2 is SYDVKM. The CDR3 DNA is TGTGCCAGCAGTTTACCGGGATTTACTGGAAACACCATATATTTT. The encoded protein is CASSLPGFTGNTIYF.

The chain employs TRBV28 and TRBJ2-1, with D perhaps matching TRBD2 (6 bases). V lost 6 bases to trimming and J lost 6 bases, with 18 bases between them. This CDR3 is 15 amino acids long. CDR1 and CDR2 from the germline V gene are MDHEN and SYDVKM. The CDR3 spells CASSGSGSFTNEQFF. Here the CDR3 DNA reads TGTGCCAGCAGCGGAAGCGGGTCCTTTACCAATGAGCAGTTCTTC.

V gene TRBV4-1 combines with J gene TRBJ1-6; possibly TRBD1 for D (6 bases). Trimming stripped 0 bases from V and 6 bases from J, with 9 bases between. The CDR3 covers 15 residues. From germline, CDR1 is MGHRA and CDR2 YSYEKL. Written as DNA, the CDR3 is TGCGCCAGCAGCCAAGAGACAGGAATTAATTCACCCCTCCACTTT. Its protein product is CASSQETGINSPLHF.

The rearrangement uses TRBV11-2 and TRBJ1-1, with 10 bases that match TRBD1. This CDR3 spans 19 amino acids. With V trimmed by 1 base and J by 6 bases, 17 bases remained unmatched. Germline loops: CDR1 SGHAT, CDR2 FQNNGV. The CDR3 DNA reads as TGTGCCAGCAGCTTAGCCCTGACAGGGGGCTTCAGGATGGGCGCTGAAGCTTTCTTT. Translating gives CASSLALTGGFRMGAEAFF.

J is TRBJ2-5 and V is TRBV30; maybe TRBD2 (5 bases). This CDR3 has 15 amino acids. V was trimmed by 4 bases and J by 2 bases, leaving 17 bases between them. CDR1 and CDR2 (germline): GTSNPN, SVGIG (reference sequence). The CDR3 reads CAWIEKDGLQETQYF. CDR3 coding DNA: TGTGCCTGGATAGAAAAGGACGGACTGCAAGAGACCCAGTACTTC.

The chain joins TRBV19 to TRBJ1-5, with a possible D match to TRBD1 (6 bases). There are 16 residues in the CDR3. V lost 4 bases and J lost 1, with 14 bases in between. Germline V CDR1 and CDR2: LNHDA, SQIVND (reference sequence). CDR3 loop: CASSRGQGTSNQPQHF. The CDR3 DNA follows: TGTGCCAGTAGTAGGGGCCAGGGGACCAGCAATCAGCCCCAGCATTTT. The full variable domain, rest sourced from reference TRBV19 and TRBJ1-5, is DGGITQSPKYLFRKEGQNVTLSCEQNLNHDAMYWYRQDPGQGLRLIYYSQIVNDFQKGDIAEGYSVSREKKESFPLTVTSAQKNPTAFYLCASSRGQGTSNQPQHFGDGTRLSIL.

The V and J genes are TRBV7-2 and TRBJ1-6; possible D gene TRBD1, 5 bases. Looked up from germline, CDR1 is SGHTA and CDR2 is FQGNSA. The CDR3 consists of 17 residues. Trimming removed 3 bases at V and 10 bases at J, with 22 bases between. CDR3 nucleotide sequence: TGTGCCAGCAGCTTTAGAGGACTAGGTTCGGGGGACTCACCCCTCCACTTT. It is translated as CASSFRGLGSGDSPLHF.

This rearrangement joins TRBV3-1 (or the pseudogene TRBV3-2) to TRBJ2-2; D not certain. V dropped 1 base and J dropped 4 bases, with 7 bases sitting between them. CDR1 is LGHDT, CDR2 YNNKEL, per germline (reference sequence). CDR3 length: 14 amino acids. The CDR3 sequence: CASSQGSGTGELFF. CDR3 nucleotides: TGTGCCAGCAGCCAAGGTTCCGGCACCGGGGAGCTGTTTTTT.